Detailed here is one T cell receptor (beta chain). Other DNA sequences within the sample encode an identical CDR3. This specimen belongs to a study of shared clonotypes between healthy human individuals. J lost 0 bases, V lost 8 bases, and 2 bases had no gene match. Germline loops: CDR1 LNHDA, CDR2 SQIVND (reference sequence). The CDR3 extends over 13 amino acids. Only in-frame clones appear in the TCRdb table, and some are missing; sequencing was by immunoSEQ multiplex PCR. Here the sample spans 2 million to 2.5 million clones, 85% to 95% being singletons. The sequence came from a man aged 18 to 29 in good health. Some clones in this sample may be carry-over from other donors' samples. The sequencing sample was made of naive CD4+ T cells from PBMCs. Subset meaning: CD45RA+ positively selected. The V call is TRBV19, the J call TRBJ1-1; 8 positions agree with TRBD1. In DNA form, the CDR3 reads TGTGCCAGTTCGGACAGGGTGAACACTGAAGCTTTCTTT. Amino acid sequence: CASSDRVNTEAFF.